This T cell receptor (beta chain) stems from a study of T cells in Graves' hyperthyroidism and ophthalmopathy. Findings and caveats of the study: Most thyroid clonotypes expanded above 0.001 appeared in blood too.

Amplification targeted TCR beta CDR3 regions from RNA transcripts. When the TCR CDR3 underwent first-round RT-PCR, the HTBI primer set was used. MiXCR was run by TCRdb on the multiplex PCR reads, yielding one entry per CDR3 protein. The sample yields 600,000 to 800,000 distinct CDR3 sequences, 30% to 40% seen once. A word on this clonotype: No antigen is known for it. This may stem from a read error, because a much larger clone lies one nucleotide away.

Germline assignment: CDR1 ENHRY and CDR2 SYGVKD. This CDR3 spans 13 amino acids. V was shortened by 4 bases and J by 2 bases, with 9 bases between the two germline ends. V and J are TRBV10-3 and TRBJ2-7, with D unresolved. Sequencing used blood. The TCR originated in a woman aged 40 to 50 with Graves' hyperthyroidism. CDR3: CAISVKGTYEQYF. CDR3 coding DNA: TGTGCCATCAGTGTGAAGGGAACCTACGAGCAGTACTTC.